The present entry profiles one T cell receptor (beta chain) with its context. Its target is unknown. The record originates from a study of graft-versus-host responses after intestinal transplantation. Study-level information: Recipients underwent multivisceral, liver-intestinal, or isolated intestinal transplants.

Repertoires were generated with immunoSEQ multiplex PCR, while TCRdb's copy carries only in-frame clones and drops some. The sample lists around 110,000 clones; about 92% were seen once. Trimming took 8 bases from V and 3 from J; bases not matched to a gene: 2. Germline V gene data show CDR1 as LNHDA and CDR2 as SQIVND (reference sequence). The CDR3 spans 13 residues. The V and J genes are TRBV19 and TRBJ2-3; 10 bases match TRBD1. The source was unstimulated CD4+ T cells sorted from spleen or lymph node cells, collected before transplant. The sequence was obtained from a human donor who was the organ donor for an intestinal transplant. The CDR3: CASRDRGTDTQYF. CDR3 DNA sequence: TGTGCCAGTCGGGACAGGGGAACAGATACGCAGTATTTT.